This T cell receptor (beta chain) derives from a study of cytomegalovirus exposure and HLA in healthy donors. Points from the study as a whole: When a later analysis compared HLA-associated TCR beta chains with equally common others, the HLA-associated chains turned out to be more clonally expanded and to have lower generation probabilities. A later analysis found that most CMV-associated TCR beta chains appeared HLA-restricted. Sequencing likely produced, as an artifact, a cluster of highly shared sequence variants. In the analysis, some V segments, TRBV6-2 and TRBV6-3 included, were excluded as indistinguishable.

Primers for the PCR totalled 60 Vbeta and 13 Jbeta. Sequencing used immunoSEQ multiplex PCR; TCRdb keeps in-frame clones, though not all of them. The data show 90,000 to 130,000 clones, 80% seen once. V shed 3 bases and J 5 bases; nucleotides not matched to a gene: 5. This CDR3 spans 16 amino acids. Germline-derived CDR1 and CDR2 are MNHEY and SMNVEV (reference sequence). A note on this clone: The antigen is not known.

The sequence was collected from a woman aged 55-75 years in good health and CMV-seropositive. What was sequenced was PBMCs. The chain links TRBV27 to TRBJ2-5; TRBD2 aligns across 14 bases. Written as DNA, the CDR3 is TGTGCCAGCAGTTTCGGGACTAGCGGGAGCCGGGAGACCCAGTACTTC. Its protein is CASSFGTSGSRETQYF.